Here is one T cell receptor (beta chain) with its context. The data derive from a study of T cell changes during pregnancy in multiple sclerosis. Sequencing was performed with immunoSEQ multiplex PCR; in TCRdb, only in-frame clones are kept and a portion is missing. The table lists approximately 50,000 clones, 90% to 95% of them singletons. CDR1 is LNHDA, CDR2 SQIVND, per germline (reference sequence). The CDR3 covers 15 residues. V lost 8 bases, J lost 0 bases, and 4 bases stayed unmatched. The chain carries TRBV19 and TRBJ2-3; 11 bases align to TRBD2. The source material was CD8+ T cells from peripheral blood mononuclear cells, sampled after pregnancy. This clonotype originated in a female donor with multiple sclerosis, enrolled in a pregnancy study. The CDR3 loop is CASALAGVSTDTQYF. The CDR3 nucleotides are TGTGCCAGTGCACTAGCGGGGGTCAGCACAGATACGCAGTATTTT.